A single T cell receptor beta chain is shown here with its context. Its antigen is unknown. The stable label applied to hyperthyroidism with no ophthalmopathy within 18 months of follow-up. Other autoimmune diseases, uncontrolled infections, pregnancy and lactation each led to patient exclusion. The CDR3 is made up of 13 amino acids. V lost 4 bases and J 4 bases, leaving 11 bases between the germline ends. The germline V gene has CDR1 MNHEY and CDR2 SVGEGT. These data originate in a study of Graves' ophthalmopathy and Graves' hyperthyroidism. TCR beta CDR3 amplification used RNA transcripts. First-round RT-PCR relied on HTBI primers, and a second-round multiplex PCR came next. TCRdb reprocessed the multiplex PCR reads with MiXCR, giving one entry per CDR3 protein. The sample records a few hundred thousand distinct CDR3 sequences, around 20% being singletons. Broader study findings: Thyroid clonotypes that were expanded above 0.001 frequency mostly also appeared in blood. Prediction of ophthalmopathy progression reached 70.59% sensitivity and approximately 75% specificity.

The chain links TRBV6-2 or TRBV6-3 to TRBJ2-7, with D possibly TRBD1 on 5 matching bases. This receptor was obtained from a woman between 18 and 29 years old with stable Graves' hyperthyroidism. Sequencing was performed on peripheral blood. CDR3 protein: CASSSQTVYEQYF. The CDR3 region has the DNA TGTGCCAGCAGTTCCCAGACAGTTTACGAGCAGTACTTC.